These T cell receptor beta chains were read from a single sample in a study of PD-1 blockade in classical Hodgkin lymphoma. The repertoire was sequenced with immunoSEQ multiplex PCR; TCRdb's copy has only in-frame clones and lacks some. The data show some 62,000 clones, with about 91% seen just once and roughly an eighth held by the top ten. The specimen was peripheral blood mononuclear cells (PBMCs), collected at baseline. The receptors originated from a human donor with classical Hodgkin lymphoma. Both conserved end residues are part of each CDR3. Fields, in order: clone size, D gene, J gene, V gene, CDR3 protein, CDR3 DNA. A D gene is named only where the DNA matches it firmly. For some rows the clone size is stated as once, few or many, or as a class when expanded; others skip it.

-	TRBD2	TRBJ2-2	TRBV19	CASRSALAGTGELFF	TGTGCCAGTAGGTCAGCGCTAGCGGGCACCGGGGAGCTGTTTTTT
-	-	TRBJ1-2	TRBV7-2	CASSPNAAGSGGYTF	TGTGCCAGCAGCCCGAACGCGGCAGGGTCGGGGGGCTACACCTTC
-	-	TRBJ1-2	TRBV5-4	CASSLGRDYGYTF	TGTGCCAGCAGCTTAGGCAGGGACTATGGCTACACCTTC
-	-	TRBJ1-1	TRBV10-1	CARQLGGVRAEAFF	TGCGCCAGACAACTGGGGGGAGTAAGGGCTGAAGCTTTCTTT
once	TRBD1	TRBJ2-5	TRBV12-5	CASGLVAGGYQETQYF	TGTGCTAGTGGTTTGGTAGCAGGGGGTTACCAAGAGACCCAGTACTTC
once	-	TRBJ1-6	TRBV7-2	CASSITGYGSPLHF	TGTGCCAGCAGCATCACAGGGTATGGTTCACCCCTCCACTTT
once	-	TRBJ1-1	TRBV15	CATRRAGPYTEAFF	TGTGCCACCAGGCGGGCAGGGCCGTACACTGAAGCTTTCTTT
-	-	TRBJ2-5	TRBV20-1	CSASGGETQYF	TGCAGTGCTAGTGGCGGGGAGACCCAGTACTTC
-	TRBD2	TRBJ2-3	TRBV5-4	CASSLRLAGDTDTQYF	TGTGCCAGCAGCCTCCGACTAGCGGGGGACACGGATACGCAGTATTTT
-	-	TRBJ2-2	TRBV5-8	CASSISLFLANTGELFF	TGTGCCAGCAGCATCTCCCTTTTCCTCGCGAACACCGGGGAGCTGTTTTTT
-	-	TRBJ1-1	TRBV29-1	CSVVREWNTEAFF	TGCAGCGTTGTAAGGGAATGGAACACTGAAGCTTTCTTT
-	TRBD1	TRBJ1-2	TRBV19	CASSIRDSLSGYTF	TGTGCCAGTAGTATTCGGGACAGCCTGAGTGGCTACACCTTC
-	-	TRBJ1-4	TRBV19	CASSIVRVLFF	TGTGCCAGTAGTATCGTCAGGGTATTGTTTTTT
-	-	TRBJ1-1	TRBV15	CATSSIRGWGTEAFF	TGTGCCACCAGCAGCATCCGGGGGTGGGGCACTGAAGCTTTCTTT
-	-	TRBJ2-7	TRBV4-1	CASSQGNQKGAYEQYF	TGCGCCAGCAGCCAGGGGAATCAGAAAGGGGCCTACGAGCAGTACTTC
-	-	TRBJ1-5	TRBV7-8	CASSLISRGYSNQPQHF	TGTGCCAGCAGCTTAATTTCGCGGGGCTATAGCAATCAGCCCCAGCATTTT
-	-	TRBJ2-7	TRBV7-9	CASSPRDGSYEQYF	TGTGCCAGCAGCCCCAGGGACGGCTCCTACGAGCAGTACTTC
-	TRBD2	TRBJ2-7	TRBV20-1	CIPGLAHEQYF	TGCATCCCGGGACTAGCTCACGAGCAGTACTTC
-	-	TRBJ2-7	TRBV7-2	CASSLVLWDHEQYF	TGTGCCAGCAGCTTAGTTTTGTGGGACCACGAGCAGTACTTC
-	TRBD2	TRBJ2-1	TRBV6-5	CASSYLPAGVDNEQFF	TGTGCCAGCAGTTACTTACCAGCGGGGGTGGACAATGAGCAGTTCTTC
-	TRBD1	TRBJ1-2	TRBV7-9	CASSFGTGVYGYTF	TGTGCCAGCAGCTTTGGGACAGGGGTCTATGGCTACACCTTC
-	-	TRBJ2-2	TRBV7-9	CASSLTENTGELFF	TGTGCCAGCAGCTTGACAGAGAACACCGGGGAGCTGTTTTTT
-	-	TRBJ1-3	TRBV7-2	CASSPRRVFSGNTIYF	TGTGCCAGCAGCCCGAGGAGGGTCTTCTCTGGAAACACCATATATTTT
few	-	TRBJ2-5	TRBV5-6	CASSLFSGSGETQYF	TGTGCCAGCAGCTTGTTCTCAGGGTCGGGAGAGACCCAGTACTTC
-	-	TRBJ2-1	TRBV7-2	CASSLVRAGGHNEQFF	TGTGCCAGCAGCTTAGTTCGAGCTGGGGGTCACAATGAGCAGTTCTTC
once	-	TRBJ2-1	TRBV5-1	CASSSSRDRYTNEQFF	TGCGCCAGCAGCTCCTCCCGGGACCGTTACACCAATGAGCAGTTCTTC
once	-	TRBJ2-3	TRBV7-6	CAVRLASTDTQYF	TGTGCCGTCAGGCTAGCGAGCACAGATACGCAGTATTTT
-	-	TRBJ2-3	TRBV5-1	CASSAGPINTDTQYF	TGCGCCAGCAGCGCGGGACCTATCAACACAGATACGCAGTATTTT
-	TRBD1	TRBJ1-4	TRBV7-9	CASSPRQGEKLFF	TGTGCCAGCAGCCCGAGACAGGGGGAAAAACTGTTTTTT
-	-	TRBJ2-1	TRBV11-3	CASSLYRDPSEQFF	TGTGCCAGCAGCTTGTACCGGGACCCGAGTGAGCAGTTCTTC
-	-	TRBJ1-2	TRBV30	CAWSVILQGGSYGYTF	TGTGCCTGGAGTGTAATCCTACAGGGTGGAAGCTATGGCTACACCTTC
-	-	TRBJ1-2	TRBV7-2	CASSLEIGGYTF	TGTGCCAGCAGCTTAGAAATAGGTGGCTACACCTTC
-	TRBD1	TRBJ1-4	TRBV27	CASSPTGYGEKLFF	TGTGCCAGCAGTCCGACAGGGTACGGGGAAAAACTGTTTTTT
few	TRBD1	TRBJ2-7	TRBV5-1	CASSLDRDRIPEQYF	TGCGCCAGCAGCTTGGATAGGGACAGGATCCCCGAGCAGTACTTC
-	TRBD1	TRBJ1-6	TRBV6-1	CASRGRDRVNSPLHF	TGTGCCAGCAGAGGCCGGGACAGGGTAAATTCACCCCTCCACTTT
once	TRBD1	TRBJ1-1	TRBV5-4	CASGTGPNTEAFF	TGTGCCAGCGGGACAGGGCCGAACACTGAAGCTTTCTTT
-	-	TRBJ2-7	TRBV28	CASSFDPPRIHEQYF	TGTGCCAGCAGTTTCGACCCCCCTCGGATCCACGAGCAGTACTTC
-	-	TRBJ2-1	TRBV7-2	CASSLDSPYNEQFF	TGTGCCAGCAGCTTGGACAGTCCCTACAATGAGCAGTTCTTC
once	-	TRBJ2-5	TRBV11-2	CASSLSGETQYF	TGTGCCAGCAGCTTAAGCGGGGAGACCCAGTACTTC
-	-	TRBJ1-2	TRBV21-1	CASSKDNRDYGYTF	TGTGCCAGCAGCAAAGACAACAGGGACTATGGCTACACCTTC